The 30 T cell receptor beta chains below all came from one sample that was sequenced in a study of OX40 agonist ivuxolimab in advanced cancers. Assay: immunoSEQ multiplex PCR; the TCRdb copy retains only in-frame clones and omits some. This table has roughly 75,000 clones, 86% appearing once. The sequencing used CD4+ or CD8+ T cells sorted from blood, collected in a trial of the OX40 agonist ivuxolimab. The receptors here all came from an adult with an advanced solid tumor such as melanoma, head and neck, liver or kidney cancer.

This chain links TRBV7-8 with TRBJ1-1, with unresolved D. Germline V gene data show CDR1 as SGHVS and CDR2 as FQNEAQ. V was cut by 6 bases and J by 1 base, with 9 bases left in between. The CDR3 runs to 13 residues. DNA of the CDR3: TGTGCCAGCAGGCGAAATGAGAACACTGAAGCTTTCTTT. It yields the protein CASRRNENTEAFF.

The genes are TRBV6-5 and TRBJ2-5; 9 bases map to TRBD1. Germline V gene lookup returns CDR1 MNHEY and CDR2 SVGAGI. The CDR3 consists of 15 residues. V shed 7 bases, J shed 3 bases, and the junction held 9 bases outside the gene matches. CDR3 region: CASTEGDREKETQYF. As DNA, the CDR3 is TGTGCCAGCACCGAAGGGGACAGGGAGAAAGAGACCCAGTACTTC.

The rearrangement links TRBV9 to TRBJ1-2, with D perhaps matching TRBD1 (5 bases). CDR1 SGDLS and CDR2 YYNGEE come from the germline V gene. The V end lost 4 bases, the J end lost 4 bases, and 20 bases lay between the germline ends. This CDR3 contains 16 residues. The CDR3 nucleotides read TGTGCCAGCAGCCTCCGGCCCAGGGAGGTTCTCTATGGCTACACCTTC. This encodes CASSLRPREVLYGYTF.

This clone was detected once. This rearrangement joins TRBV5-1 to TRBJ1-3; tentatively, D is TRBD1 (5 bases). V lost 4 bases to trimming and J lost 0 bases, with 11 bases between them. The CDR3 totals 15 residues. CDR1 and CDR2 (germline): SGHRS, YFSETQ. The chain's CDR3 is CASSPGGGSGNTIYF. The CDR3 DNA is TGCGCCAGCAGCCCTGGCGGGGGCTCTGGAAACACCATATATTTT.

There are a few counts of this clone. V is TRBV28 and J is TRBJ1-4; unclear D gene. From germline, CDR1 is MDHEN and CDR2 SYDVKM. The V and J ends lost 3 bases and 8 bases respectively, with 4 bases between them. The CDR3 contains 11 residues. The CDR3 DNA follows: TGTGCCAGCAGTTTCGAGGAAAAACTGTTTTTT. Translated: CASSFEEKLFF. The whole variable domain, filled in from reference TRBV28 and TRBJ1-4, reads DVKVTQSSRYLVKRTGEKVFLECVQDMDHENMFWYRQDPGLGLRLIYFSYDVKMKEKGDIPEGYSVSREKKERFSLILESASTNQTSMYLCASSFEEKLFFGSGTQLSVL.

This chain joins TRBV2 and TRBJ1-2, with D perhaps TRBD1 (5 bases). CDR3 length: 15 residues. Germline V gives CDR1 SNHLY, CDR2 FYNNEI. V was shortened by 6 bases and J by 7 bases, with 21 bases between the two germline ends. The CDR3, as DNA: TGTGCCAGCAGAGGAATGGGGCCGAGGTCCCTTGGCTACACCTTC. Translating gives CASRGMGPRSLGYTF.

V and J are TRBV6-6 and TRBJ2-7; the D gene is possibly TRBD1 (6 bases). Germline CDR1 and CDR2: MNHNY and SVGAGI (reference sequence). The CDR3 loop spans 13 amino acids. V lost 7 bases and J lost 1, with 11 bases in between. The CDR3 DNA sequence: TGTGCCAGCACCGAGGACAGATCCTACGAGCAGTACTTC. Amino acids: CASTEDRSYEQYF.

The chain combines TRBV11-1 with TRBJ1-2; D is possibly TRBD1 (5 bases). V lost 2 bases, J lost 4 bases, and 11 bases lay in between. The CDR3 is 14 amino acids. Looked up from germline, CDR1 is SGHAT and CDR2 is FQDESV (reference sequence). The CDR3 DNA sequence: TGTGCCAGCAGCTTAACGGCAGGGACCTATGGCTACACCTTC. As protein: CASSLTAGTYGYTF. Filled out from reference TRBV11-1 and TRBJ1-2, the complete variable domain reads EAEVAQSPRYKITEKSQAVAFWCDPISGHATLYWYRQILGQGPELLVQFQDESVVDDSQLPKDRFSAERLKGVDSTLKIQPAELGDSAMYLCASSLTAGTYGYTFGSGTRLTVV.

The gene calls are TRBV6-1 and TRBJ1-5; no clear D. The germline V gene encodes CDR1 MNHNS and CDR2 SASEGT. The CDR3 loop spans 13 amino acids. V was pared by 6 bases and J by 5 bases, with 11 bases between. The CDR3 sequence is CASREDRDQPQHF. The CDR3 nucleotides are TGTGCCAGCAGGGAGGACCGAGATCAGCCCCAGCATTTT.

V and J are TRBV6-6 and TRBJ1-4; D gene ambiguous. Trimming removed 0 bases at V and 8 bases at J, with 13 bases between. Germline values: CDR1 MNHNY, CDR2 SVGAGI (reference sequence). The CDR3 runs to 15 residues. The CDR3 DNA sequence: TGTGCCAGCAGTTACTCTGGAGGGATGTTCGAAAAACTGTTTTTT. Its translation is CASSYSGGMFEKLFF.

This clone was observed a single time. The V and J genes are TRBV28 and TRBJ1-3, with 8 bases matching TRBD1. Germline V gene data show CDR1 as MDHEN and CDR2 as SYDVKM. This CDR3 has 15 residues. The junction had 3 bases not matched to a gene; V was cut back by 1 base and J by 4 bases. The CDR3 region has the DNA TGTGCCAGCAGTTTATTACGGACAGGGGGAAACACCATATATTTT. It encodes CASSLLRTGGNTIYF.

CDR3 in DNA: TGTGCCAGCAGCCTACTAGCGGGGGGGTACGAGCAGTACTTC. This sequence encodes CASSLLAGGYEQYF. The chain carries TRBV7-2 and TRBJ2-7; TRBD2 agrees at 13 bases. The CDR3 consists of 14 residues. After removal of 5 bases from V and 4 bases from J, the junction contained 2 bases not matched to a gene. Germline CDR1 SGHTA, CDR2 FQGNSA.

This chain uses TRBV28 with TRBJ1-1; D is possibly TRBD1 (6 bases). This CDR3 spans 13 amino acids. Trimming cost V 5 bases and J 6 bases, with 13 bases left between them. The germline V gene has CDR1 MDHEN and CDR2 SYDVKM. The CDR3 nucleotides are TGTGCCAGCAGTAGACGGCAGGGGTCTGAAGCTTTCTTT. Translation: CASSRRQGSEAFF. Full variable domain (missing parts from reference TRBV28 and TRBJ1-1): DVKVTQSSRYLVKRTGEKVFLECVQDMDHENMFWYRQDPGLGLRLIYFSYDVKMKEKGDIPEGYSVSREKKERFSLILESASTNQTSMYLCASSRRQGSEAFFGQGTRLTVV.

V usage is TRBV28 and J usage is TRBJ1-4; 10 bases map to TRBD1. V was clipped by 5 bases and J by 8 bases; unmatched bases: 11. Germline assignment: CDR1 MDHEN and CDR2 SYDVKM. CDR3 length: 16 amino acids. The CDR3 protein is CASSDDRGRFLEKLFF. In DNA, the CDR3 is TGTGCCAGCAGTGACGACAGGGGGCGCTTCCTCGAAAAACTGTTTTTT. Full variable domain (remainder filled in from reference TRBV28 and TRBJ1-4): DVKVTQSSRYLVKRTGEKVFLECVQDMDHENMFWYRQDPGLGLRLIYFSYDVKMKEKGDIPEGYSVSREKKERFSLILESASTNQTSMYLCASSDDRGRFLEKLFFGSGTQLSVL.

Only one count was recorded for this clone. The chain carries TRBV6-5 and TRBJ1-1; D is undetermined. The CDR3 sequence is 14 residues long. V was clipped by 6 bases and J by 8 bases, with 19 bases between them. CDR1 is MNHEY and CDR2 is SVGAGI in the germline V gene. The CDR3 nucleotides are TGTGCCAGCAGACCCCCCGGGCAGAGTCCGGAAGCTTTCTTT. The encoded protein is CASRPPGQSPEAFF.

A word on this clone: One end of the junction fails to match germline, which may point to a read error. The V and J genes are TRBV6-6 and TRBJ2-5, with 8 bases matching TRBD2. The V gene's germline CDR1 is MNHNY and CDR2 SVGAGI (reference sequence). The CDR3 is made up of 15 amino acids. The CDR3 loop reads CASSYSSGGGPPGHF. Written as DNA, the CDR3 is TGTGCCAGCAGTTACTCTTCTGGCGGGGGGCCCCCGGGTCACTTC.

The V and J genes are TRBV4-1 and TRBJ1-2; D is unclear. Deletions cut 0 bases from V and 5 bases from J, with 13 bases between. The CDR3 has 15 amino acids. Germline V CDR1 and CDR2: MGHRA, YSYEKL. Here the CDR3 DNA reads TGCGCCAGCAGCCAAGATTACTCAGCGAGGTATGGCTACACCTTC. Encoded protein: CASSQDYSARYGYTF.

With respect to this clone: Distinct nucleotide sequences in the sample also encode this CDR3. V gene TRBV11-3 combines with J gene TRBJ2-7; unclear D gene. Germline-derived CDR1 and CDR2 are SGHNT and YENEEA. The CDR3 spans 12 residues. The V gene lost 4 bases and the J gene lost 2 bases, with 6 bases spanning the gap. The CDR3: CASSSDTYEQYF. CDR3 DNA sequence: TGTGCCAGCAGCTCAGACACCTACGAGCAGTACTTC.

The chain couples TRBV28 to TRBJ2-1; maybe TRBD2 (5 bases). From germline, CDR1 is MDHEN and CDR2 SYDVKM. V gave up 3 bases and J gave up 14 bases, with 14 bases separating them. This CDR3 contains 12 residues. CDR3 sequence: CASSLDRENKFF. CDR3 DNA sequence: TGTGCCAGCAGTTTGGATCGGGAAAATAAGTTCTTC.

The genes are TRBV11-1 and TRBJ1-1; D possibly corresponds to TRBD1 (6 bases). Germline CDR1 and CDR2: SGHAT and FQDESV (reference sequence). This CDR3 is 15 amino acids long. Trimming shortened V by 2 bases and J by 4 bases, and 14 bases separated the two germline ends. The DNA for the CDR3 is TGTGCCAGCAGCTTACAGGGGAGTGGGACCACTGAAGCTTTCTTT. Its protein is CASSLQGSGTTEAFF. Combining the CDR3 with reference TRBV11-1 and TRBJ1-1 gives the whole variable domain EAEVAQSPRYKITEKSQAVAFWCDPISGHATLYWYRQILGQGPELLVQFQDESVVDDSQLPKDRFSAERLKGVDSTLKIQPAELGDSAMYLCASSLQGSGTTEAFFGQGTRLTVV.

V usage is TRBV11-2 and J usage is TRBJ2-2; 13 bases map to TRBD2. Looked up from germline, CDR1 is SGHAT and CDR2 is FQNNGV. This CDR3 has 16 residues. The trim removed 5 bases at V and 6 bases at J, leaving 6 bases unmatched. CDR3 DNA sequence: TGTGCCAGCAGCCTCACTAGCGGGGGGGCTGCCGGGGAGCTGTTTTTT. Its protein product is CASSLTSGGAAGELFF.

This chain connects TRBV7-9 to TRBJ2-3, with D maybe TRBD1 (5 bases). The CDR3 is made up of 18 amino acids. The V and J ends lost 5 bases and 4 bases respectively, with 25 bases between them. Germline CDR1 reads SEHNR; CDR2 reads FQNEAQ (reference sequence). The DNA of the CDR3 is TGTGCCAGCAGCCCCCTAAGGGGCCGCGAATCACTTGCAGATACGCAGTATTTT. It translates to CASSPLRGRESLADTQYF.

The chain employs TRBV7-9 and TRBJ2-2, with D uncertain. CDR1 and CDR2 (germline): SEHNR, FQNEAQ (reference sequence). The V and J ends lost 2 bases and 3 bases respectively, with 7 bases between them. The CDR3 extends over 14 amino acids. CDR3 bases: TGTGCCAGCAGCTTAATCGTGGACACCGGGGAGCTGTTTTTT. Amino acids: CASSLIVDTGELFF.

V gene TRBV28 combines with J gene TRBJ2-3, with 8 bases fitting TRBD1. The J segment lost 8 bases and the V segment lost 2 bases, leaving 6 bases of the junction unmatched. Germline V gene sequence: CDR1 MDHEN, CDR2 SYDVKM. This CDR3 spans 14 amino acids. The CDR3 nucleotides are TGTGCCAGCAGTTTAGACAGGGGATCGGGTACGCAGTATTTT. Protein sequence: CASSLDRGSGTQYF. Drawing the rest from reference TRBV28 and TRBJ2-3, the complete variable domain is DVKVTQSSRYLVKRTGEKVFLECVQDMDHENMFWYRQDPGLGLRLIYFSYDVKMKEKGDIPEGYSVSREKKERFSLILESASTNQTSMYLCASSLDRGSGTQYFGPGTRLTVL.

This chain uses TRBV2 with TRBJ2-3; D possibly matches TRBD1 or TRBD2 (5 bases each). Trimming left V 5 bases short and J 6 bases short, with 12 bases between. The CDR3 contains 13 residues. Germline CDR1 reads SNHLY; CDR2 reads FYNNEI. CDR3 residues: CASSKLGEDTQYF. The CDR3 coding sequence is TGTGCCAGCAGTAAGCTAGGGGAGGATACGCAGTATTTT.

Only one count was recorded for this clone. The CDR3 region is CAISASRGEQYF. CDR3 DNA sequence: TGTGCCATCAGTGCGTCCCGGGGCGAGCAGTACTTC. The chain has TRBV10-3 and TRBJ2-7; the D gene is possibly TRBD2 (5 bases). CDR1 ENHRY and CDR2 SYGVKD come from the germline V gene. The CDR3 sequence is 12 residues long. V lost 4 bases and J lost 6, with 10 bases in between.

This clone showed up just once. The chain employs TRBV29-1 and TRBJ2-3; TRBD2 might be the D (5 bases). CDR3 size: 12 residues. Germline CDR1 SQVTM, CDR2 ANQGSEA. The V end lost 4 bases, the J end lost 5 bases, and 10 bases lay between the germline ends. The CDR3 sequence is CSVVDYRDTQYF. CDR3 sequence (DNA): TGCAGCGTTGTCGACTATAGAGATACGCAGTATTTT.

The chain joins TRBV28 to TRBJ2-7; 9 positions match TRBD1. The CDR3 is 15 residues long. V was pared by 4 bases and J by 2 bases, with 6 bases of the junction left unmatched. Germline V gene sequence: CDR1 MDHEN, CDR2 SYDVKM. The CDR3 is CASSSYRDRAYEQYF. CDR3 sequence (DNA): TGTGCCAGCAGTTCCTACCGGGACAGGGCCTACGAGCAGTACTTC. Supplemented by reference TRBV28 and TRBJ2-7, the full variable domain reads DVKVTQSSRYLVKRTGEKVFLECVQDMDHENMFWYRQDPGLGLRLIYFSYDVKMKEKGDIPEGYSVSREKKERFSLILESASTNQTSMYLCASSSYRDRAYEQYFGPGTRLTVT.

The V call is TRBV9, the J call TRBJ1-3; TRBD1 is a possible D gene (6 bases). Germline V gene lookup returns CDR1 SGDLS and CDR2 YYNGEE. V lost 4 bases and J 5 bases, leaving 19 bases between the germline ends. The length of the CDR3 is 16 residues. CDR3: CASSPTADSSRNTIYF. The CDR3 DNA follows: TGTGCCAGCAGCCCGACCGCGGACAGCTCCCGAAACACCATATATTTT.

This clone was observed once. The V call is TRBV6-5, the J call TRBJ2-2; TRBD2 is a possible D gene (6 bases). Deletions cut 7 bases from V and 5 bases from J, with 8 bases between. The germline V gene encodes CDR1 MNHEY and CDR2 SVGAGI. The CDR3 totals 12 residues. In DNA form, the CDR3 reads TGTGCCAGCATGGGGACTACCGGGGAGCTGTTTTTT. Its translation: CASMGTTGELFF.